The T cell receptor beta chain under discussion was sequenced for a study of cytomegalovirus exposure and HLA in healthy donors. Concerning this clone itself: As yet, its antigen is unknown.

PCR used 60 Vbeta primers and 13 Jbeta primers. Clones were read by immunoSEQ multiplex PCR, and TCRdb kept only the in-frame ones, dropping some. The data hold about 120,000 clones, with 60% to 85% observed a single time. Unmatched junction bases numbered 8, after V lost 11 bases and J lost 4 bases. Per the germline V gene, CDR1 is SNHLY and CDR2 is FYNNEI. The CDR3 sequence is 14 residues long. Findings and caveats of the study: In a later analysis, several top co-occurrence clusters appeared linked to parvovirus B19, influenza, CMV and Epstein-Barr virus. In a later analysis, most CMV-associated TCR beta chains appeared HLA-restricted. Reportedly, a later analysis found an Asian-associated ancestry cluster had fewer N-insertions than the approximately 700-donor mean.

The sequence derives from a female donor in good health and CMV-seronegative. This sequence joins TRBV2 and TRBJ2-2; 9 positions match TRBD1. The sequencing input was PBMCs. In DNA form, the CDR3 reads TGTGCCGGGGGGACAGGGATCGGCACCGGGGAGCTGTTTTTT. This codes for CAGGTGIGTGELFF.